Listed below are T cell receptor beta chains from one sample, sequenced in a study of blood T cell repertoires in COVID-19. Clones were read by immunoSEQ multiplex PCR, and TCRdb kept only the in-frame ones, dropping some. The sample has about 250,000 clones, 85% to 90% seen once; the top ten hold over 1.5%. Input material: PBMCs or T cells enriched from blood (not recorded which). The source is a man in his forties who had recovered from COVID-19. Each CDR3 is given with its conserved first and last residue. A D gene is named only where the DNA matches it firmly. Clone sizes are given selectively: once, few, many, or a class where the clone is expanded.

d_gene: TRBD2
abundance: -
j_gene: TRBJ2-1
v_gene: TRBV9
CDR3nt: TGTGCCAGCAGCGCTGGGACTAGCGGGTACAATGAGCAGTTCTTC
CDR3aa: CASSAGTSGYNEQFF

d_gene: -
abundance: -
j_gene: TRBJ2-7
v_gene: TRBV11-2
CDR3nt: TGTGCCAGCAGCTTAGAACTGAGCGAGCAGTACTTC
CDR3aa: CASSLELSEQYF

d_gene: TRBD1
abundance: -
j_gene: TRBJ1-2
v_gene: TRBV28
CDR3nt: TGTGCCAGCACCTGGGACAGGGCCTATGGCTACACCTTC
CDR3aa: CASTWDRAYGYTF

d_gene: TRBD1
abundance: -
j_gene: TRBJ2-3
v_gene: TRBV5-5
CDR3nt: TGTGCCAGCAGCTTAGACAGGGAGAGCACAGATACGCAGTATTTT
CDR3aa: CASSLDRESTDTQYF

d_gene: TRBD1
abundance: -
j_gene: TRBJ2-1
v_gene: TRBV4-2
CDR3nt: TGTGCCAGCAGCCAAGCTCAGGGGGACAATGAGCAGTTCTTC
CDR3aa: CASSQAQGDNEQFF

d_gene: -
abundance: -
j_gene: TRBJ1-1
v_gene: TRBV5-4
CDR3nt: TGTGCCAGCAGCTTGGCCCATGAGACTGCTGAAGCTTTCTTT
CDR3aa: CASSLAHETAEAFF

d_gene: TRBD1
abundance: once
j_gene: TRBJ1-2
v_gene: TRBV24-1
CDR3nt: TGTGCCACCAGTGATTCCTGGACAGGCTATGGCTACACCTTC
CDR3aa: CATSDSWTGYGYTF

d_gene: TRBD1
abundance: -
j_gene: TRBJ1-6
v_gene: TRBV4-3
CDR3nt: TGCGCCAGCAGCCTCATACAGGGGATCCCGCTAATGGATTCACCCCTCCACTTT
CDR3aa: CASSLIQGIPLMDSPLHF

d_gene: -
abundance: -
j_gene: TRBJ2-1
v_gene: TRBV14
CDR3nt: TGTGCCAGCAGCCAAGATGGACAGGGGTTTGTACTTAGCGGGAATAGATTCTTC
CDR3aa: CASSQDGQGFVLSGNRFF

d_gene: -
abundance: -
j_gene: TRBJ1-1
v_gene: TRBV7-8
CDR3nt: TGTGCCAGCAGCTTACTAAGTGGGAGAGAAGCTTTCTTT
CDR3aa: CASSLLSGREAFF

d_gene: TRBD2
abundance: -
j_gene: TRBJ2-3
v_gene: TRBV7-2
CDR3nt: TGTGCCAGCAGCCCAGGGACTAGCGGGGGAGATACGCAGTATTTT
CDR3aa: CASSPGTSGGDTQYF

d_gene: -
abundance: -
j_gene: TRBJ1-2
v_gene: TRBV5-1
CDR3nt: TGCGCCAGCCGACCACAGGGACCTAACTATGGCTACACCTTC
CDR3aa: CASRPQGPNYGYTF

d_gene: -
abundance: -
j_gene: TRBJ1-2
v_gene: TRBV7-2
CDR3nt: TGTGCCAGCAGCTTAGTGGGGGGTTCAGGGACCCATGGCTACACCTTC
CDR3aa: CASSLVGGSGTHGYTF

d_gene: TRBD1
abundance: -
j_gene: TRBJ1-2
v_gene: TRBV6-2/TRBV6-3
CDR3nt: TGTGCCAGCAGTTGGGGACAGAACTATGGCTACACCTTC
CDR3aa: CASSWGQNYGYTF

d_gene: -
abundance: -
j_gene: TRBJ1-2
v_gene: TRBV18
CDR3nt: TGTGCCAGTGCATCAGGGGACTATGGCTACACCTTC
CDR3aa: CASASGDYGYTF

d_gene: TRBD1
abundance: -
j_gene: TRBJ2-3
v_gene: TRBV9
CDR3nt: TGTGCCAGCAGCCCAGGAGGGACAGGGGGCAGGACGCAGTATTTT
CDR3aa: CASSPGGTGGRTQYF

d_gene: TRBD1
abundance: -
j_gene: TRBJ2-3
v_gene: TRBV11-3
CDR3nt: TGTGCCAGCAGCTCCGCCCTACAGGGGCGAGACACAGATACGCAGTATTTT
CDR3aa: CASSSALQGRDTDTQYF

d_gene: TRBD1
abundance: -
j_gene: TRBJ1-1
v_gene: TRBV19
CDR3nt: TGTGCCAGTAGTCGATTAACAGGGGGCACTGAAGCTTTCTTT
CDR3aa: CASSRLTGGTEAFF

d_gene: -
abundance: -
j_gene: TRBJ2-1
v_gene: TRBV25-1
CDR3nt: TGTGCCAGCAGTGAGCCCCAGGGCGGGAAGGATGAGCAGTTCTTC
CDR3aa: CASSEPQGGKDEQFF

d_gene: TRBD1
abundance: -
j_gene: TRBJ1-1
v_gene: TRBV5-5
CDR3nt: TGTGCCAGCAGCCCACCACCAGGGGGTATGGACACTGAAGCTTTCTTT
CDR3aa: CASSPPPGGMDTEAFF

d_gene: -
abundance: -
j_gene: TRBJ2-1
v_gene: TRBV20-1
CDR3nt: TGCAGTGCTAGACTCGAGCTTGAGCAGTTCTTC
CDR3aa: CSARLELEQFF

d_gene: -
abundance: once
j_gene: TRBJ1-4
v_gene: TRBV5-4
CDR3nt: TGTGCCAGCAGCTTGTGGCCAACTAATGAAAAACTGTTTTTT
CDR3aa: CASSLWPTNEKLFF

d_gene: TRBD1
abundance: -
j_gene: TRBJ1-2
v_gene: TRBV7-6
CDR3nt: TGTGCCAGCAGCTTAGGTCCCGGGACAGGCTATGGCTACACCTTC
CDR3aa: CASSLGPGTGYGYTF

d_gene: TRBD1
abundance: -
j_gene: TRBJ1-2
v_gene: TRBV6-1
CDR3nt: TGTGCCAGCAGTGAATACCGAACAGGGGCTGGCTACACCTTC
CDR3aa: CASSEYRTGAGYTF

d_gene: TRBD2
abundance: -
j_gene: TRBJ2-7
v_gene: TRBV4-1
CDR3nt: TGCGCCAGCAGCCAAGGTGCTAGCGGGGGGGTGAAGTCCTACGAGCAGTACTTC
CDR3aa: CASSQGASGGVKSYEQYF

d_gene: -
abundance: -
j_gene: TRBJ1-1
v_gene: TRBV19
CDR3nt: TGTGCCAGTATGAACAGGGCCCCTGAAGCTTTCTTT
CDR3aa: CASMNRAPEAFF

d_gene: TRBD1
abundance: -
j_gene: TRBJ1-4
v_gene: TRBV11-2
CDR3nt: TGTGCCAGCAGTCGGGACAGGGTATCTGAAAAACTGTTTTTT
CDR3aa: CASSRDRVSEKLFF

d_gene: -
abundance: once
j_gene: TRBJ1-2
v_gene: TRBV4-2
CDR3nt: TGTGCCAGCAGCCAAGATGGGGGCAGTAACTATGGCTACACCTTC
CDR3aa: CASSQDGGSNYGYTF

d_gene: -
abundance: -
j_gene: TRBJ2-7
v_gene: TRBV3-1/TRBV3-2
CDR3nt: TGTGCCAGCAGCCGGGAGGGGGGCGACAACTACGAGCAGTACTTC
CDR3aa: CASSREGGDNYEQYF

d_gene: -
abundance: -
j_gene: TRBJ1-2
v_gene: TRBV6-5
CDR3nt: TGTGCCAGCAGTTACTCCCCAGGGTTGTACTATGGCTACACCTTC
CDR3aa: CASSYSPGLYYGYTF

d_gene: -
abundance: -
j_gene: TRBJ2-7
v_gene: TRBV21-1
CDR3nt: TGTGCCAGCAGCAAAGGGGACAGGGGTACCTACGAGCAGTACTTC
CDR3aa: CASSKGDRGTYEQYF

d_gene: -
abundance: -
j_gene: TRBJ1-3
v_gene: TRBV29-1
CDR3nt: TGCAGCGTTTCCGAGGGAAACACCATATATTTT
CDR3aa: CSVSEGNTIYF

d_gene: -
abundance: few
j_gene: TRBJ1-3
v_gene: TRBV5-4
CDR3nt: TGTGCCAGCAGCTTGTCTTCAGGGCGATTCGGAAACACCATATATTTT
CDR3aa: CASSLSSGRFGNTIYF

d_gene: TRBD2
abundance: few
j_gene: TRBJ2-7
v_gene: TRBV6-5
CDR3nt: TGTGCCAGCAGTTTTAGCGGGAGCTCCTACGAGCAGTACTTC
CDR3aa: CASSFSGSSYEQYF

d_gene: TRBD1
abundance: -
j_gene: TRBJ1-1
v_gene: TRBV19
CDR3nt: TGTGCCAGTAGCCCACGGCCTTACAGGGGCGGGTCGGACACTGAAGCTTTCTTT
CDR3aa: CASSPRPYRGGSDTEAFF

d_gene: TRBD2
abundance: -
j_gene: TRBJ2-7
v_gene: TRBV4-2
CDR3nt: TGTGCCAGCAGATACCGACTAGCCGACTCCTACGAGCAGTACTTC
CDR3aa: CASRYRLADSYEQYF

d_gene: TRBD2
abundance: once
j_gene: TRBJ2-2
v_gene: TRBV18
CDR3nt: TGTGCCAGCTCACCGGGACTAGCAAGCGGGGAGCTGTTTTTT
CDR3aa: CASSPGLASGELFF

d_gene: -
abundance: -
j_gene: TRBJ1-1
v_gene: TRBV30
CDR3nt: TGTGCCTGGAGTCCCGGAGAGGGTACTGAAGCTTTCTTT
CDR3aa: CAWSPGEGTEAFF

d_gene: TRBD1
abundance: -
j_gene: TRBJ1-2
v_gene: TRBV12-3/TRBV12-4
CDR3nt: TGTGCCAGCAGTCAGACAGGGAGGTATGGCTACACCTTC
CDR3aa: CASSQTGRYGYTF

d_gene: -
abundance: once
j_gene: TRBJ2-5
v_gene: TRBV7-9
CDR3nt: TGTGCCAGCAGCAACCCCGTACGGGGGGAGACCCAGTACTTC
CDR3aa: CASSNPVRGETQYF

d_gene: TRBD1
abundance: -
j_gene: TRBJ1-1
v_gene: TRBV19
CDR3nt: TGTGCCAGTAGTATATCAGGGGGTGTAGTCCTCACTGAAGCTTTCTTT
CDR3aa: CASSISGGVVLTEAFF